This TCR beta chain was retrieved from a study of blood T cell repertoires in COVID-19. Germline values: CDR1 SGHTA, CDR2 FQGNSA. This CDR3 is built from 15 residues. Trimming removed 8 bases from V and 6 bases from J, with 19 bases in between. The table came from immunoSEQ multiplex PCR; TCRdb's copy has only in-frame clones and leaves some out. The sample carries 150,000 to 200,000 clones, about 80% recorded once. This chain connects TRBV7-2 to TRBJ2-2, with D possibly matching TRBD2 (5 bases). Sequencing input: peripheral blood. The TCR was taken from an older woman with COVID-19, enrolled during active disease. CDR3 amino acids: CASSAGPREAGELFF. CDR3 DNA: TGTGCCAGCTCCGCGGGCCCTCGCGAGGCCGGGGAGCTGTTTTTT. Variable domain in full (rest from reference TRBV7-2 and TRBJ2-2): GAGVSQSPSNKVTEKGKDVELRCDPISGHTALYWYRQSLGQGLEFLIYFQGNSAPDKSGLPSDRFSAERTGGSVSTLTIQRTQQEDSAVYLCASSAGPREAGELFFGEGSRLTVL.